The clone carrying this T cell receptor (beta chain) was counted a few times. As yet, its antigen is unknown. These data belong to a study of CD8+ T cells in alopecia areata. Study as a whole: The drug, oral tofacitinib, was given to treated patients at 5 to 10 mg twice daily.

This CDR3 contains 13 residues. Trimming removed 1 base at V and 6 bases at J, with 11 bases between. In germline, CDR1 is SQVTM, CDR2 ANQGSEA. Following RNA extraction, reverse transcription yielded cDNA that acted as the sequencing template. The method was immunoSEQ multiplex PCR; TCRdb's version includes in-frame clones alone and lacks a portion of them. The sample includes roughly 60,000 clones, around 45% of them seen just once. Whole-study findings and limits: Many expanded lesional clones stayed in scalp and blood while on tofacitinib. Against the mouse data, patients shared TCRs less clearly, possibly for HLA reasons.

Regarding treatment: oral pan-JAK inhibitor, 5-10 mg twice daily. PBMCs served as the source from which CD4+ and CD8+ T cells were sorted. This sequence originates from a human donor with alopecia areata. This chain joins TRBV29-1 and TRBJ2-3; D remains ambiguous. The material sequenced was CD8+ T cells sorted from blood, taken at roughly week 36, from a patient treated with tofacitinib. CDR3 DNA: TGCAGCGTTGAAGGAGGTATGGCGGATACGCAGTATTTT. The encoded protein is CSVEGGMADTQYF.